One and the same sample provided the 30 T cell receptor beta chains below, sequenced in a study of CD8+CD57+ T cells in acquired aplastic anemia. CD8+CD57+ cell expansion had been shown by flow cytometry in patients chosen for sequencing. Genomic DNA, the template, was used for profiling of the TCR beta VDJ and CDR3. Via MiXCR, TCRdb re-called the reads, giving one row per CDR3 protein. The data hold about 180,000 distinct CDR3 sequences, with about 45% observed a single time. The sample taken for sequencing was sorted CD4+, CD8+, or CD8+CD57+ T cells (not recorded which) from PBMCs. Receptors were obtained from a human donor with aplastic anemia.

The rearrangement joins TRBV29-1 to TRBJ1-2; D not certain. This CDR3 has 13 amino acids. Germline V gene lookup returns CDR1 SQVTM and CDR2 ANQGSEA. Deletions cut 4 bases from V and 4 bases from J, with 13 bases between. For the CDR3, the DNA is TGCAGCGTTGTCGGAGATCTACTCTATGGCTACACCTTC. Its translation: CSVVGDLLYGYTF. Complete variable domain (other parts from reference TRBV29-1 and TRBJ1-2): SAVISQKPSRDICQRGTSLTIQCQVDSQVTMMFWYRQQPGQSLTLIATANQGSEATYESGFVIDKFPISRPNLTFSTLTVSNMSPEDSSIYLCSVVGDLLYGYTFGSGTRLTVV.

This clonotype was recorded at least ten times. This chain links TRBV11-2 with TRBJ2-3; 8 nucleotides align to TRBD1. Germline values: CDR1 SGHAT, CDR2 FQNNGV. The V segment lost 1 base and the J segment 2 bases; nucleotides outside the gene matches: 8. This CDR3 is built from 17 residues. CDR3 residues: CASSLVGQGAPTDTQYF. The CDR3 DNA reads as TGTGCCAGCAGCTTAGTGGGTCAGGGGGCACCCACAGATACGCAGTATTTT.

The V gene is TRBV7-3, the J gene TRBJ2-1; unclear D gene. In germline, CDR1 is SGHTA, CDR2 FQGTGA. V was clipped by 1 base and J by 10 bases, with 14 bases between them. The CDR3 extends over 14 amino acids. CDR3: CASSLSTVTGEQFF. The CDR3 coding sequence is TGTGCCAGCAGCTTAAGTACAGTCACTGGGGAGCAGTTCTTC.

This clonotype turned up a few times. A clone one base away is much larger, so this may be a read error. The conserved closing phenylalanine or tryptophan is absent in this CDR3, likely reflecting a read error. The chain combines TRBV20-1 with TRBJ2-7; D is perhaps TRBD2 (6 bases). V lost 6 bases and J lost 2, with 17 bases in between. CDR3 size: 14 residues. Germline V gene sequence: CDR1 DFQATT, CDR2 SNEGSKA (reference sequence). CDR3 coding DNA: TGCAGTGCCCCGATGCGGGAATTCCCCTACGAGCAGTACTCC. Translated, it gives CSAPMREFPYEQYS.

This clonotype was counted many times. The rearrangement uses TRBV9 and TRBJ1-2, with a possible D match to TRBD1 (5 bases). V was shortened by 4 bases and J by 2 bases, with 12 bases between the two germline ends. CDR3 length equals 14 residues. Germline V gene sequence: CDR1 SGDLS, CDR2 YYNGEE. The CDR3 sequence: CASSQGGVNYGYTF. CDR3 DNA: TGTGCCAGCAGCCAGGGAGGAGTGAACTATGGCTACACCTTC.

The J gene is TRBJ2-1, the V gene TRBV6-1; 10 bases are a match to TRBD2. The ends lost 5 bases at V and 2 bases at J; junction bases unmatched: 6. This CDR3 contains 16 residues. Germline values: CDR1 MNHNS, CDR2 SASEGT. The CDR3 sequence is CASSLSSGGPYNEQFF. The CDR3 DNA reads TGTGCCAGCAGTCTCTCTAGCGGGGGACCCTACAATGAGCAGTTCTTC.

Points on this clonotype: Possible read error: a much larger clone is one base away. This chain connects TRBV6-1 to TRBJ1-5; D remains ambiguous. The V end lost 6 bases, the J end lost 5 bases, and 17 bases lay between the germline ends. Per germline, CDR1 MNHNS and CDR2 SASEGT. CDR3 length: 15 residues. The CDR3 nucleotides read TGTGCCAGCAGCCCCACGGGGTCGACCCATCAGCCCCAGCATTTT. This gives the protein CASSPTGSTHQPQHF.

The CDR3 DNA reads TGCGCCAGCAGTGTTAACGGGCACACCGGGGAGCTGTTTTTT. Amino acid sequence: CASSVNGHTGELFF. This chain connects TRBV10-1 to TRBJ2-2; D unclear. The germline V gene encodes CDR1 WNHNN and CDR2 SYGVQD (reference sequence). V was clipped by 4 bases and J by 3 bases, with 9 bases between them. CDR3 length equals 14 residues.

The rearrangement links TRBV10-2 to TRBJ1-5; a possible D gene is TRBD1 (5 bases). V lost 8 bases to trimming and J lost 4 bases, with 12 bases between them. The CDR3 spans 13 residues. Germline CDR1 WSHSY, CDR2 SAAADI. CDR3 in amino acids: CASRVGLNQPQHF. DNA of the CDR3: TGCGCCAGCCGAGTGGGACTTAATCAGCCCCAGCATTTT.

This chain joins TRBV24-1 and TRBJ2-5; D gene uncertain. The V gene's germline CDR1 is KGHDR and CDR2 SFDVKD. The V and J ends lost 4 bases and 7 bases respectively, with 6 bases between them. This CDR3 contains 11 residues. The CDR3 nucleotides read TGTGCCACCAGTGAGGGTTTGACCCAGTACTTC. Translating it yields CATSEGLTQYF.

This chain links TRBV19 with TRBJ2-3; no clear D. Per the germline V gene, CDR1 is LNHDA and CDR2 is SQIVND (reference sequence). CDR3 size: 13 residues. Trimming cost V 3 bases and J 2 bases, with 6 bases left between them. The CDR3 reads CASSIQLTDTQYF. The DNA for the CDR3 is TGTGCCAGTAGTATCCAGCTCACAGATACGCAGTATTTT.

This clonotype was counted at least ten times. The chain uses TRBV3-1 and TRBJ2-7, with TRBD2 matching over 9 bases. The V gene end was trimmed by 8 bases and the J gene end by 1 base; junction bases not matched to a gene: 9. The CDR3 is 15 amino acids. Germline V gives CDR1 LGHDT, CDR2 YNNKEL (reference sequence). In DNA, the CDR3 is TGTGCCAGCCTTAAGGCGGGGGGGCCGTCCTACGAGCAGTACTTC. Encoded protein: CASLKAGGPSYEQYF.

J is TRBJ1-1 and V is TRBV20-1, with D hard to call. From germline, CDR1 is DFQATT and CDR2 SNEGSKA (reference sequence). Deletions cut 0 bases from V and 1 base from J, with 9 bases between. This CDR3 is built from 14 residues. CDR3 sequence reads: CSARDRAANTEAFF. In nucleotides, the CDR3 is TGCAGTGCTAGAGATCGGGCAGCGAACACTGAAGCTTTCTTT.

The chain is built from TRBV24-1 and TRBJ1-3; D remains unclear. V lost 4 bases, J lost 3 bases, and 6 bases lay in between. The CDR3 has 13 residues. CDR1 is KGHDR, CDR2 SFDVKD, per germline. Here the CDR3 DNA reads TGTGCCACCAGTGACCCCGTTGGAAACACCATATATTTT. This encodes CATSDPVGNTIYF.

This clonotype was seen ten or more times. The V and J genes are TRBV12-3 or TRBV12-4 and TRBJ2-7, with D perhaps TRBD1 (6 bases). The CDR3 extends over 15 amino acids. Trimming took off 8 bases at V and 5 bases at J, with 22 bases between the two ends. CDR3 loop: CASGGRAAGRDEQYF. In DNA form, the CDR3 reads TGTGCCAGCGGGGGCAGGGCGGCGGGTCGGGACGAGCAGTACTTC.

V and J are TRBV10-3 and TRBJ2-7; TRBD1 agrees at 7 bases. V lost 6 bases and J lost 3; bases outside the gene matches: 5. Germline V gene lookup returns CDR1 ENHRY and CDR2 SYGVKD. The CDR3 extends over 13 amino acids. CDR3 loop: CAIRQGDSYEQYF. The CDR3 nucleotides are TGTGCCATCAGGCAAGGGGACAGCTACGAGCAGTACTTC.

Turning to this clonotype: This may be a read error: a much more frequent sequence differs by one nucleotide. The V and J genes are TRBV18 and TRBJ1-6; D might be TRBD1 (5 bases). The V end was cut by 3 bases, the J end by 13 bases, with 19 bases between. Germline CDR1 KGHSH, CDR2 LQKENI. CDR3 length: 15 residues. The CDR3 nucleotides read TGTGCCAGCTCACCTTTCAGGGACTCCCCGCCGCCCCTCCACTTT. Encoded protein: CASSPFRDSPPPLHF.

This chain links TRBV29-1 with TRBJ2-1, with D tentatively TRBD2 (7 bases). CDR3 length equals 14 residues. The germline V gene has CDR1 SQVTM and CDR2 ANQGSEA. V shed 7 bases and J shed 5 bases, with 18 bases lying between them. The CDR3, as DNA: TGCAGCGCCGGGGGGCAGGGGATCAACAATGAGCAGTTCTTC. This codes for CSAGGQGINNEQFF.

The genes are TRBV19 and TRBJ1-1, with 8 positions matching TRBD1. The germline V gene has CDR1 LNHDA and CDR2 SQIVND (reference sequence). The length of the CDR3 is 13 residues. J lost 1 base, V lost 10 bases, and 5 bases had no gene match. The CDR3 DNA is TGTGCCACCAGAACAGGGGGGAACACTGAAGCTTTCTTT. Protein product: CATRTGGNTEAFF.

This clonotype was observed many times. V usage is TRBV7-3 and J usage is TRBJ2-1; 9 positions match TRBD2. CDR1 is SGHTA, CDR2 FQGTGA, per germline. The trim removed 1 base at V and 11 bases at J, leaving 12 bases unmatched. The CDR3 length is 16 residues. CDR3 nucleotide sequence: TGTGCCAGCAGCTTAATCGGTGGCGGGGGGGCCACTAAGCAGTTCTTC. This sequence encodes CASSLIGGGGATKQFF.

The V call is TRBV5-6, the J call TRBJ2-7; TRBD1 matches 7 bases. The CDR3 has 15 amino acids. CDR1 and CDR2 (germline): SGHDT, YYEEEE. V shed 0 bases, J shed 5 bases, and the junction held 8 bases outside the gene matches. As DNA, the CDR3 is TGTGCCAGCAGCTTGGCCGCGACAGGGATCCACGAGCAGTACTTC. Encoded protein: CASSLAATGIHEQYF.

At least ten counts were recorded for this clonotype. The rearrangement joins TRBV20-1 to TRBJ2-3; 8 bases match TRBD2. This CDR3 has 14 residues. Germline values: CDR1 DFQATT, CDR2 SNEGSKA (reference sequence). V lost 4 bases to trimming and J lost 2 bases; unmatched junction nucleotides: 5. CDR3 loop: CSATGGLNTDTQYF. DNA of the CDR3: TGCAGTGCTACGGGGGGGCTAAACACAGATACGCAGTATTTT.

This clonotype occurred many times. The genes are TRBV12-3 or TRBV12-4 and TRBJ2-7; 10 bases match TRBD2. V shed 2 bases and J 5 bases; nucleotides not matched to a gene: 6. The CDR3 totals 15 residues. The CDR3 sequence is CASSLRASGGNEQYF. The CDR3 region has the DNA TGTGCCAGCAGTTTACGGGCTAGCGGGGGTAACGAGCAGTACTTC.

The chain recombines TRBV6-1 with TRBJ2-7, with D possibly matching TRBD1 (6 bases). Germline assignment: CDR1 MNHNS and CDR2 SASEGT. This CDR3 is 13 amino acids long. Trimming removed 5 bases from V and 1 base from J, with 9 bases in between. This CDR3 is CASSPDRSYEQYF. As DNA, the CDR3 is TGTGCCAGCAGTCCGGACAGATCCTACGAGCAGTACTTC.

This clonotype was detected a few times. The germline gene is not matched at one end of the junction; a read error may be the cause. The chain links TRBV2 to TRBJ2-7; no clear D gene. CDR3 length: 13 amino acids. Germline CDR1 is SNHLY and CDR2 is FYNNEI. The CDR3 region has the DNA TGTGCCGGCAGTGATGTGGGGACCTACGAGCAGTACTTC. This sequence encodes CAGSDVGTYEQYF.

Comments on this clonotype: A single base separates this from a much larger clone, so it may be a read error. The genes are TRBV5-4 and TRBJ1-1; D possibly corresponds to TRBD1 (5 bases). The CDR3 has 14 amino acids. Trimming left V 7 bases short and J 0 bases short, with 13 bases between. The germline V gene has CDR1 SGHNT and CDR2 YYREEE (reference sequence). CDR3 nucleotide sequence: TGTGCCAGCGGATCCAGGGCATTGAACACTGAAGCTTTCTTT. It codes for CASGSRALNTEAFF.

V usage is TRBV19 and J usage is TRBJ1-4; the D gene is possibly TRBD1 (5 bases). Trimming removed 7 bases at V and 10 bases at J, with 16 bases between. Germline CDR1 reads LNHDA; CDR2 reads SQIVND (reference sequence). This CDR3 region has 13 residues. DNA of the CDR3: TGTGCCAGTACACCCGGGACTGTCGGAAAACTGTTTTTT. Translated, it gives CASTPGTVGKLFF.

This chain's CDR3 is CATSRDVSGSYNEQFF. CDR3 bases: TGTGCCACCAGCAGAGATGTTTCAGGGTCCTACAATGAGCAGTTCTTC. The chain is built from TRBV15 and TRBJ2-1; D perhaps matches TRBD1 (5 bases). The ends were cut back, 0 bases at V and 1 base at J, with 10 bases in the middle. Germline values: CDR1 LNHNV, CDR2 YYDKDF (reference sequence). The CDR3 contains 16 residues.

The table lists this clonotype with many counts. This chain uses TRBV9 with TRBJ1-6, with TRBD1 identical over 9 bases. The length of the CDR3 is 14 residues. The V gene's germline CDR1 is SGDLS and CDR2 YYNGEE. The V gene end was trimmed by 4 bases and the J gene end by 9 bases; junction bases not matched to a gene: 5. The CDR3 bases are TGTGCCAGCAGCCAGCTGGACAGGGGTTCACCCCTCCACTTT. It yields the protein CASSQLDRGSPLHF.

This clonotype came up many times. The chain couples TRBV7-9 to TRBJ1-3; D uncertain. Germline V gives CDR1 SEHNR, CDR2 FQNEAQ (reference sequence). The CDR3 totals 17 residues. V lost 6 bases and J 2 bases, leaving 20 bases between the germline ends. CDR3 nucleotides: TGTGCCAGCAGACCCACGAGGGTATCTCAGCCTGGAAACACCATATATTTT. Translated: CASRPTRVSQPGNTIYF.